This TCR beta chain originates from a study of Tregs in tolerant kidney transplant recipients (dated 2019 in TCRdb). Background for the entire study: The study applied TCRbeta sequencing to find donor-specific regulatory T cells before combined kidney and bone marrow transplantation and then followed those same cells after transplant. In a few healthy controls, several methods of expanding Tregs specific for an allogeneic donor were compared by TCRbeta repertoire sequencing.

CDR1 SGHAT and CDR2 FQDESV were looked up in the germline V gene (reference sequence). Counted from cysteine to phenylalanine, this CDR3 has 14 amino acids. Only the CDR3 DNA is retained, 42 bases long and in frame from the first base. For this chain, trimming is 5 bases at the V end and 15 bases at the J end, and the number of junction bases without a gene match is 7. For TCRbeta CDR3 sequencing, genomic DNA from the sorted cells was extracted using the QIAGEN DNeasy Blood and Tissue Kit. Through immunoSEQ, high-throughput TCRbeta CDR3 sequencing was done commercially, including PCR amplification with internal controls and bias correction. The published analysis was carried out like this. Unique productive TCRbeta sequences were defined by CDR3 nucleotide sequence when primers matched and otherwise by CDR3 amino acid sequence together with Vbeta and Jbeta genes. To correct sorting error, sequences shared between sorted populations at a frequency ratio of 2:1 or less were removed; the rest were assigned to the higher population. Sequences were defined as donor-reactive when expanded at least 5-fold in CFSE-low cells versus unstimulated cells and present at a frequency of at least 0.01% in CFSE-low cells. Jensen-Shannon divergence calculated on the top 100 TCRbeta sequences ranked by frequency was used to measure repertoire divergence. For any sample with multiple sequencing runs, sorting error was corrected in each run separately before the runs were pooled. Not all clones reach the TCRdb copy of this immuneACCESS table, which keeps in-frame sequences only. Checked studies attribute under half of the gap to unresolved V genes and leave the rest unexplained. V, J and clone size were drawn from that table, and D and trimming were deduced from the DNA. Across this sample there are 100,000 to 150,000 clones, with approximately 90% seen only once. Of the sample, around 0.6% falls within the top ten clones.

Comment on this clone: The clone's antigen remains unknown. Nothing much larger sits one base from this clone, and base qualities are not available.

Study-wide findings and limitations: Because the study included only a small number of patients, the results must be confirmed in larger populations and under other immunosuppression protocols. Expanding Tregs with activated donor B cells appeared to identify the most biologically relevant and donor-specific TCRbeta repertoire. Although technical replication error seemed to be minimal, the question of biological reproducibility was not addressed directly.

Unstimulated Tregs (CD4+CD25+CD127-), CD4+ non-Tregs (CD4+CD25-), CD4 and CD8 cells were FACS-sorted from thawed PBMCs. Blood from healthy controls was obtained either as purchased buffy coats or from healthy volunteers. Healthy control blood was separated into PBMCs by Ficoll density gradient and cryopreserved, and patient PBMCs were collected both before and after transplant. The sequenced sample consisted of CD4+ T cells from blood. The receptor was derived from a human donor in good health. This chain is built from TRBV11-1 and TRBJ2-1, with 16 junctional bases fitting TRBD2. The nucleotide sequence reads as follows: TGTGCCAGCAGCCAGGGACTAGCGGGGGGGCAGCCGTTCTTC. Its coded protein is CASSQGLAGGQPFF.